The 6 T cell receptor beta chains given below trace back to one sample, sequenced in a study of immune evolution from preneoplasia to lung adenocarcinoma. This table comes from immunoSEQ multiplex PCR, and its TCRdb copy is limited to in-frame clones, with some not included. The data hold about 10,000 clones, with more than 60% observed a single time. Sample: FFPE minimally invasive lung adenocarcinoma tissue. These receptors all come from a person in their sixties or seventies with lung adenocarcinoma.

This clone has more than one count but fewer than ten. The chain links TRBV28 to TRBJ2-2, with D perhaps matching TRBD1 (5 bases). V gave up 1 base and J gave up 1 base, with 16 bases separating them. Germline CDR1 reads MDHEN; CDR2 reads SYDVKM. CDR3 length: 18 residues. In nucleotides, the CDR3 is TGTGCCAGCAGTTTATTAATTATCTCGCAGGGGAACACCGGGGAGCTGTTTTTT. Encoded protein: CASSLLIISQGNTGELFF.

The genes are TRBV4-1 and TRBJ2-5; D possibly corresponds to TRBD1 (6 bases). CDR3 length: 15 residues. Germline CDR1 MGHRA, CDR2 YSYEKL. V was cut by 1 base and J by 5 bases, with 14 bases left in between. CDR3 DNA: TGCGCCAGCAGCCAAGGAGTGGGGGCTGGTGAGACCCAGTACTTC. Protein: CASSQGVGAGETQYF.

CDR3 region: CAWSVGLAGTGELFF. CDR3 DNA: TGTGCCTGGAGTGTGGGACTAGCGGGTACCGGGGAGCTGTTTTTT. The chain carries TRBV30 and TRBJ2-2; TRBD2 matches at 12 bases. Trimming at V came to 0 bases and at J to 5 bases, leaving 1 base not matched to a gene. This CDR3 has 15 residues. Germline values: CDR1 GTSNPN, CDR2 SVGIG (reference sequence). Variable domain in full (rest from reference TRBV30 and TRBJ2-2): SQTIHQWPATLVQPVGSPLSLECTVEGTSNPNLYWYRQAAGRGLQLLFYSVGIGQISSEVPQNLSASRPQDRQFILSSKKLLLSDSGFYLCAWSVGLAGTGELFFGEGSRLTVL.

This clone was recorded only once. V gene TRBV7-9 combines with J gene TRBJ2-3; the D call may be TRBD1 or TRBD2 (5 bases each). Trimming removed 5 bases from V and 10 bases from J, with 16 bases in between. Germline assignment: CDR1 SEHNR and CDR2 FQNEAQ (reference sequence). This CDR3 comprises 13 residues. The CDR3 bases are TGTGCCAGCAGCCCTACGGGGCCAGGTTCGCAGTATTTT. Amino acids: CASSPTGPGSQYF. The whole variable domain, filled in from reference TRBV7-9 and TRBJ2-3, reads DTGVSQNPRHKITKRGQNVTFRCDPISEHNRLYWYRQTLGQGPEFLTYFQNEAQLEKSRLLSDRFSAERPKGSFSTLEIQRTEQGDSAMYLCASSPTGPGSQYFGPGTRLTVL.

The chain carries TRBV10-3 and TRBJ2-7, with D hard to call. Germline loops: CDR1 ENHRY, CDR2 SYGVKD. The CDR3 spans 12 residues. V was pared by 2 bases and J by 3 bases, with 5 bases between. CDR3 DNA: TGTGCCATCAGTGAGGGAAACTACGAGCAGTACTTC. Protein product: CAISEGNYEQYF.

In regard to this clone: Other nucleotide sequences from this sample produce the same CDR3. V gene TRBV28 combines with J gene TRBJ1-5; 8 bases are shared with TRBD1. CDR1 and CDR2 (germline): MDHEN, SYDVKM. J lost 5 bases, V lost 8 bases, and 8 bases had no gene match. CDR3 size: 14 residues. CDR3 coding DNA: TGTGCCAGCGGGGACAGGTCTCCCTATCAGCCCCAGCATTTT. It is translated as CASGDRSPYQPQHF. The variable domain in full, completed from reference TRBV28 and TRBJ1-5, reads DVKVTQSSRYLVKRTGEKVFLECVQDMDHENMFWYRQDPGLGLRLIYFSYDVKMKEKGDIPEGYSVSREKKERFSLILESASTNQTSMYLCASGDRSPYQPQHFGDGTRLSIL.